The 28 T cell receptor beta chains listed next were all sequenced from one sample in a study of T-cell memory formation after mild COVID-19. MiXCR, run by TCRdb on the 5' RACE reads, gives a single entry per CDR3 protein. The table has 110,000 or so distinct CDR3 sequences, 22% seen once. What was sequenced was PBMCs or a T cell subset sorted from them (not recorded which). Receptors originate from a man aged 18 to 35 who had mild COVID-19 (a few samples of this study predate the infection). Cell type and time point are not known.

CDR3 protein: CASSEHYNEQFF. The CDR3 coding sequence is TGCGCCAGCAGCGAGCATTACAATGAGCAGTTCTTC. The V gene is TRBV5-1, the J gene TRBJ2-1; D not resolved. This CDR3 contains 12 residues. Germline-derived CDR1 and CDR2 are SGHRS and YFSETQ. The V end was cut by 4 bases, the J end by 4 bases, with 6 bases between.

The V gene is TRBV11-2, the J gene TRBJ1-2; D unresolved. CDR3 size: 12 residues. The ends were cut back, 5 bases at V and 3 bases at J, with 7 bases in the middle. The germline V gene has CDR1 SGHAT and CDR2 FQNNGV. CDR3 in amino acids: CASSDWDYGYTF. DNA of the CDR3: TGTGCCAGCAGCGATTGGGACTATGGCTACACCTTC.

The rearrangement links TRBV6-2 or TRBV6-3 to TRBJ2-3; the D gene is possibly TRBD1 (5 bases). Germline loops: CDR1 MNHEY, CDR2 SVGEGT. The CDR3 has 15 residues. V was trimmed by 5 bases and J by 3 bases, leaving 15 bases between them. In nucleotides, the CDR3 is TGTGCCAGCAGTCGACTTGACAGACCAACAGATACGCAGTATTTT. Protein product: CASSRLDRPTDTQYF.

This clonotype has just a few counts. The genes are TRBV7-9 and TRBJ2-7, with 9 bases lining up with TRBD1. The ends lost 4 bases at V and 2 bases at J; junction bases unmatched: 6. CDR3 size: 15 residues. CDR1 is SEHNR, CDR2 FQNEAQ, per germline (reference sequence). This CDR3 is CASSSPGQGPYEQYF. Here the CDR3 DNA reads TGTGCCAGCAGCTCCCCGGGACAGGGACCCTACGAGCAGTACTTC.

This clonotype appeared a few times. The chain couples TRBV20-1 to TRBJ1-2; D is uncertain. Trimming left V 0 bases short and J 8 bases short, with 16 bases between. Germline V lookup: CDR1 DFQATT, CDR2 SNEGSKA (reference sequence). CDR3 length: 14 residues. The CDR3: CSARDPGPKKGYTF. The CDR3 DNA sequence: TGCAGTGCTAGAGATCCCGGGCCGAAGAAGGGCTACACCTTC.

This clonotype showed up just a few times. The chain recombines TRBV12-3 or TRBV12-4 with TRBJ2-2; 8 nucleotides match TRBD2. The CDR3 contains 14 residues. V lost 6 bases and J lost 0; bases outside the gene matches: 0. CDR3 nucleotides: TGTGCCAGCAGGGGACTAGCGAACACCGGGGAGCTGTTTTTT. Amino acid sequence: CASRGLANTGELFF.

This clonotype was recorded a few times. The rearrangement joins TRBV5-1 to TRBJ2-7, with TRBD1 matching 11 bases. Looked up from germline, CDR1 is SGHRS and CDR2 is YFSETQ. The J segment lost 2 bases and the V segment lost 0 bases, leaving 4 bases of the junction unmatched. The CDR3 is 16 residues long. The CDR3 DNA reads TGCGCCAGCAGCTTGGTTGGACAGGGGGCGGCCTACGAGCAGTACTTC. Its translation: CASSLVGQGAAYEQYF. The entire variable domain, with the rest obtained from reference TRBV5-1 and TRBJ2-7, is as follows: KAGVTQTPRYLIKTRGQQVTLSCSPISGHRSVSWYQQTPGQGLQFLFEYFSETQRNKGNFPGRFSGRQFSNSRSEMNVSTLELGDSALYLCASSLVGQGAAYEQYFGPGTRLTVT.

By sample fraction, this clonotype is medium-sized. The CDR3 nucleotides are TGCAGTGCTAGACTACGGGGGACGAACACCGGGGAGCTGTTTTTT. Translation gives CSARLRGTNTGELFF. The V and J genes are TRBV20-1 and TRBJ2-2; D might be TRBD2 (6 bases). CDR1 is DFQATT and CDR2 is SNEGSKA in the germline V gene (reference sequence). V lost 2 bases, J lost 0 bases, and 10 bases lay in between. This CDR3 has 15 amino acids.

A few counts support this clonotype. The chain combines TRBV4-3 with TRBJ2-5, with TRBD1 identical over 11 bases. With 6 bases clipped from V and 5 bases from J, the junction kept 8 bases outside the gene matches. Germline loops: CDR1 LGHNA, CDR2 YSLEER. The CDR3 has 15 residues. CDR3 protein: CASSPGQGDLETQYF. The CDR3, as DNA: TGCGCCAGCAGTCCGGGACAGGGGGATTTGGAGACCCAGTACTTC.

This clonotype appeared many times. J is TRBJ2-1 and V is TRBV6-2 or TRBV6-3, with 13 bases aligning to TRBD2. The CDR3 consists of 15 residues. Germline V CDR1 and CDR2: MNHEY, SVGEGT. Trimming removed 4 bases from V and 3 bases from J; junction bases left unmatched: 0. The CDR3 loop is CASSWTSGGYNEQFF. The CDR3, as DNA: TGTGCCAGCAGTTGGACTAGCGGGGGCTACAATGAGCAGTTCTTC.

The chain carries TRBV7-6 and TRBJ2-6; D is possibly TRBD2 (6 bases). V was cut by 3 bases and J by 1 base, with 22 bases left in between. Germline CDR1 reads SGHVS; CDR2 reads FNYEAQ. This CDR3 comprises 20 residues. The CDR3 DNA is TGTGCCAGCAGCTTCCCTTCGAAGGGAGGAATTAAATCTGGGGCCAACGTCCTGACTTTC. It translates to CASSFPSKGGIKSGANVLTF.

The chain couples TRBV12-3 or TRBV12-4 to TRBJ2-2; no clear D. The CDR3 totals 12 residues. V gave up 5 bases and J gave up 7 bases, with 8 bases separating them. The CDR3 nucleotides read TGTGCCAGCAGTCTGACGGTCGGGGAGCTGTTTTTT. Amino acid sequence: CASSLTVGELFF.

This clonotype was seen only a few times. The chain combines TRBV5-1 with TRBJ2-2; D remains unclear. The V gene's germline CDR1 is SGHRS and CDR2 YFSETQ. The CDR3 spans 16 residues. Trimming left V 1 base short and J 0 bases short, with 10 bases between. In DNA, the CDR3 is TGCGCCAGCAGCTTGACTTTCCGGGCGAACACCGGGGAGCTGTTTTTT. It codes for CASSLTFRANTGELFF.

V gene TRBV4-3 combines with J gene TRBJ1-4; a possible D gene is TRBD1 (5 bases). The CDR3 consists of 17 residues. The V end was cut by 0 bases, the J end by 5 bases, with 16 bases between. Germline-derived CDR1 and CDR2 are LGHNA and YSLEER. This CDR3 is CASSQEPRAGPNEKLFF. CDR3 in DNA: TGCGCCAGCAGCCAAGAGCCCCGGGCGGGGCCCAATGAAAAACTGTTTTTT.

The chain joins TRBV4-1 to TRBJ1-2; the D is unclear. The germline CDR1 and CDR2 sequences are MGHRA and YSYEKL. Trimming stripped 1 base from V and 6 bases from J, with 6 bases between. The CDR3 loop spans 12 amino acids. CDR3 sequence: CASSQGFDGYTF. In nucleotides, the CDR3 is TGCGCCAGCAGCCAAGGCTTCGATGGCTACACCTTC.

The gene calls are TRBV12-3 or TRBV12-4 and TRBJ2-3; D not resolved. The length of the CDR3 is 10 residues. V was pared by 8 bases and J by 6 bases, with 6 bases between. The DNA for the CDR3 is TGTGCCAGCGGAAGGGATACGCAGTATTTT. It specifies CASGRDTQYF.

This clonotype occurred a few times. V and J are TRBV6-2 or TRBV6-3 and TRBJ2-2; D is possibly TRBD1 or TRBD2 (5 bases each). From germline, CDR1 is MNHEY and CDR2 SVGEGT. The CDR3 loop spans 14 amino acids. Deletions cut 8 bases from V and 4 bases from J, with 14 bases between. The CDR3 protein is CASVQSGRTGELFF. The CDR3 bases are TGTGCCAGCGTCCAATCGGGGCGCACCGGGGAGCTGTTTTTT.

This clonotype turned up a few times. The V gene is TRBV7-2, the J gene TRBJ2-5; possibly TRBD2 for D (6 bases). The CDR3 consists of 12 residues. The germline V gene encodes CDR1 SGHTA and CDR2 FQGNSA. V dropped 7 bases and J dropped 4 bases, with 10 bases sitting between them. CDR3 nucleotide sequence: TGTGCCAGCATCGGGACTCTAGAGACCCAGTACTTC. As protein: CASIGTLETQYF.

This clonotype appeared a few times. The rearrangement uses TRBV7-6 and TRBJ1-1; no firm D call. CDR1 and CDR2 from the germline V gene are SGHVS and FNYEAQ. Trimming stripped 5 bases from V and 7 bases from J, with 11 bases between. This CDR3 is built from 12 residues. CDR3 nucleotide sequence: TGTGCCAGCAGCCTATTTGGTGGTGAAGCTTTCTTT. Amino acids: CASSLFGGEAFF.

This clonotype came up a few times. The V call is TRBV7-3, the J call TRBJ2-3; D might be TRBD1 (6 bases). Germline V CDR1 and CDR2: SGHTA, FQGTGA. Trimming cost V 1 base and J 6 bases, with 8 bases left between them. This CDR3 contains 13 residues. The CDR3 loop reads CASSLIGQDTQYF. CDR3 DNA sequence: TGTGCCAGCAGCTTAATCGGACAGGATACGCAGTATTTT. Variable domain in full (rest from reference TRBV7-3 and TRBJ2-3): GAGVSQTPSNKVTEKGKYVELRCDPISGHTALYWYRQSLGQGPEFLIYFQGTGAADDSGLPNDRFFAVRPEGSVSTLKIQRTERGDSAVYLCASSLIGQDTQYFGPGTRLTVL.

The sample holds many counts of this clonotype. The chain carries TRBV21-1 and TRBJ2-7; whether TRBD1, the table's D call, matches the DNA was not checked. TRBV21-1 is a known pseudogene. This CDR3 is 12 amino acids long. The CDR3 region has the DNA TGTGCCAGCAGGCCCCTCGGTAACGAGCAGTACGTC. Amino acids: CASRPLGNEQYV.

The CDR3 DNA reads as TGTGCCAGCAGCTCGAACCCTGGATCGGGACCCACCAATGAGCAGTTCTTC. It codes for CASSSNPGSGPTNEQFF. The chain has TRBV7-9 and TRBJ2-1; D could derive from TRBD1 or TRBD2 (5 bases each). V shed 4 bases and J shed 6 bases, with 22 bases lying between them. This CDR3 is built from 17 residues. The germline V gene has CDR1 SEHNR and CDR2 FQNEAQ (reference sequence).

This clonotype has a handful of counts. This chain joins TRBV7-9 and TRBJ2-3; maybe TRBD1 (5 bases). This CDR3 spans 14 amino acids. Germline values: CDR1 SEHNR, CDR2 FQNEAQ (reference sequence). Trimming removed 6 bases from V and 4 bases from J, with 14 bases in between. CDR3 protein: CASSSSAGPDTQYF. The CDR3 region has the DNA TGTGCCAGCAGTTCTTCCGCAGGGCCAGATACGCAGTATTTT. Supplemented by reference TRBV7-9 and TRBJ2-3, the full variable domain reads DTGVSQNPRHKITKRGQNVTFRCDPISEHNRLYWYRQTLGQGPEFLTYFQNEAQLEKSRLLSDRFSAERPKGSFSTLEIQRTEQGDSAMYLCASSSSAGPDTQYFGPGTRLTVL.

This clonotype came up a few times. The chain carries TRBV24-1 and TRBJ2-3, with no clear D. The CDR3 is 16 residues long. V dropped 3 bases and J dropped 4 bases, with 16 bases sitting between them. CDR1 and CDR2 (germline): KGHDR, SFDVKD. DNA for the CDR3: TGTGCCACCAGTGATCCCACTGGTTTAATCGCAGATACGCAGTATTTT. This sequence encodes CATSDPTGLIADTQYF.

This chain connects TRBV7-6 to TRBJ2-7; possibly TRBD1 for D (5 bases). The V end lost 6 bases, the J end lost 0 bases, and 12 bases lay between the germline ends. This CDR3 contains 14 residues. The germline CDR1 and CDR2 sequences are SGHVS and FNYEAQ. The CDR3 bases are TGTGCCAGCAGTAGGGGCCCAAGCTCCTACGAGCAGTACTTC. This gives the protein CASSRGPSSYEQYF. The variable domain in full, completed from reference TRBV7-6 and TRBJ2-7, reads GAGVSQSPRYKVTKRGQDVALRCDPISGHVSLYWYRQALGQGPEFLTYFNYEAQQDKSGLPNDRFSAERPEGSISTLTIQRTEQRDSAMYRCASSRGPSSYEQYFGPGTRLTVT.

This clonotype was seen a handful of times. J is TRBJ2-1 and V is TRBV6-2 or TRBV6-3; D not certain. Germline V gene lookup returns CDR1 MNHEY and CDR2 SVGEGT. This CDR3 contains 15 residues. Trimming cost V 0 bases and J 5 bases, with 11 bases left between them. The DNA for the CDR3 is TGTGCCAGCAGTTACTCGACGGAGCCAAACAATGAGCAGTTCTTC. This translates into CASSYSTEPNNEQFF.

The sample holds a few counts of this clonotype. The DNA for the CDR3 is TGTGCCAGCAGTGAAGGAGACGAGTACCAAGAGACCCAGTACTTC. Protein sequence: CASSEGDEYQETQYF. This rearrangement joins TRBV6-1 to TRBJ2-5; the D is unclear. This CDR3 is built from 15 residues. V shed 1 base and J shed 0 bases, with 9 bases lying between them. Germline V gives CDR1 MNHNS, CDR2 SASEGT.

This rearrangement joins TRBV15 to TRBJ2-2; 11 bases fit TRBD1. Germline CDR1 and CDR2: LNHNV and YYDKDF (reference sequence). The length of the CDR3 is 18 residues. V lost 4 bases, J lost 0 bases, and 7 bases stayed unmatched. The chain's CDR3 is CATSTGDRGTANTGELFF. The CDR3 bases are TGTGCCACCAGCACCGGGGACAGGGGGACCGCGAACACCGGGGAGCTGTTTTTT.